The T cell receptor (beta chain) under discussion was sequenced for a study of blood T cell repertoires in COVID-19. Background on the study: The analysed material was cDNA or gDNA that came from T cells, B-cell-depleted T cells, or PBMCs.

Profiling relied on immunoSEQ multiplex PCR, and the TCRdb table lists in-frame clones only, not all of them. The repertoire has around 120,000 clones, around 79% of them found once; the top ten carry 2.3%. The specimen was peripheral blood. This sequence was found in a man between 65 and 85 years old with acute or convalescent COVID-19.

CDR3: CASSLTVAGGYNEQFF. The CDR3 coding sequence is TGTGCCAGCAGCTTAACTGTAGCGGGGGGATACAATGAGCAGTTCTTC. The chain couples TRBV7-9 to TRBJ2-1; 10 nucleotides agree with TRBD2. Germline V gene lookup returns CDR1 SEHNR and CDR2 FQNEAQ (reference sequence). J gave up 4 bases and V 2 bases, and 5 bases lay outside the gene matches. The CDR3 totals 16 residues.